This T cell receptor beta chain was sequenced during a study of T cells in Graves' hyperthyroidism and ophthalmopathy. The germline V gene has CDR1 SGHAT and CDR2 FQNNGV. V was clipped by 5 bases and J by 11 bases; unmatched bases: 4. This CDR3 spans 11 amino acids. Patients having uncontrolled infection, another autoimmune disease, pregnancy or lactation were not included. Many counts were recorded for this clonotype. Researchers took RNA transcripts and amplified the TCR beta CDR3 regions from them. A set of HTBI primers served as the primers for a first-round RT-PCR of the TCR CDR3. A single record per CDR3 protein comes from TCRdb applying MiXCR to the multiplex PCR reads. Here the sample spans under 800,000 distinct CDR3 sequences, around 15% being singletons.

This receptor was taken from a woman between 18 and 30 years old with Graves' hyperthyroidism. This chain connects TRBV11-2 to TRBJ1-1, with TRBD1 matching 8 bases. What was sequenced was blood. CDR3 in amino acids: CASSARDRAFF. CDR3 in DNA: TGTGCCAGCAGCGCCCGGGACAGGGCTTTCTTT.